The clone carrying this T cell receptor beta chain was observed many times. This specimen belongs to a study of T cells in Graves' hyperthyroidism and ophthalmopathy. Study background: Before any treatment, at initial diagnosis, peripheral blood was collected.

The CDR3 extends over 17 amino acids. The trim removed 1 base at V and 5 bases at J, leaving 8 bases unmatched. Germline V gene sequence: CDR1 SGHTA, CDR2 FQGNSA. Amplified TCR beta CDR3 regions derived from RNA transcripts. A set of HTBI primers served as the primers for a first-round RT-PCR of the TCR CDR3. One entry per CDR3 protein, called by TCRdb with MiXCR from the multiplex PCR reads. This repertoire shows fewer than 450,000 distinct CDR3 sequences, approximately 18% found once; its top ten account for roughly 35%. Sequenced material: blood. The V and J genes are TRBV7-2 and TRBJ2-7; 13 nucleotides align to TRBD2. The sequence was collected from a woman aged 25 to 39 with Graves' hyperthyroidism that later progressed to Graves' ophthalmopathy. The CDR3 sequence is CASSLDSGGLAGDEQYF. The DNA of the CDR3 is TGTGCCAGCAGCTTAGACAGTGGAGGACTAGCGGGAGACGAGCAGTACTTC.